Listed here are 18 T cell receptor beta chains from one sample, sequenced in a study of CD8+CD57+ T cells in acquired aplastic anemia. Researchers used genomic DNA as the template to profile TCR beta VDJ and CDR3. TCRdb redid the calling of the reads with MiXCR, one entry per CDR3 protein. Among about 170,000 distinct CDR3 sequences listed, about 60% were seen once. The sequencing input was sorted CD4+, CD8+, or CD8+CD57+ T cells (not recorded which) from PBMCs. The source of these receptors is a human donor in good health.

The genes are TRBV7-8 and TRBJ2-7; D assignment may be TRBD1 or TRBD2 (5 bases each). V gave up 5 bases and J gave up 0 bases, with 23 bases separating them. The CDR3 length is 18 residues. CDR1 is SGHVS, CDR2 FQNEAQ, per germline. The CDR3 is CASSHPRDASSSSYEQYF. The CDR3 region has the DNA TGTGCCAGCAGCCATCCCCGGGACGCCTCGTCAAGCTCCTACGAGCAGTACTTC.

The chain employs TRBV9 and TRBJ1-1, with 7 nucleotides matching TRBD1. The CDR3 has 15 residues. V trimming: 4 bases; J trimming: 3 bases; junction bases outside the gene matches: 9. Germline V lookup: CDR1 SGDLS, CDR2 YYNGEE. CDR3 residues: CASSPDPTGDTEAFF. The CDR3 DNA sequence: TGTGCCAGCAGCCCAGATCCAACAGGGGACACTGAAGCTTTCTTT. The full variable domain, rest sourced from reference TRBV9 and TRBJ1-1, is DSGVTQTPKHLITATGQRVTLRCSPRSGDLSVYWYQQSLDQGLQFLIQYYNGEERAKGNILERFSAQQFPDLHSELNLSSLELGDSALYFCASSPDPTGDTEAFFGQGTRLTVV.

This chain links TRBV29-1 with TRBJ2-1; 8 bases are shared with TRBD2. J was trimmed by 6 bases and V by 7 bases; bases with no gene match: 11. The CDR3 has 14 amino acids. Germline-derived CDR1 and CDR2 are SQVTM and ANQGSEA. This chain's CDR3 is CSDRTSKDSNEQFF. CDR3 in DNA: TGCAGCGACCGGACTAGCAAGGACAGCAATGAGCAGTTCTTC.

The chain has TRBV29-1 and TRBJ2-7; the D gene could be TRBD1 or TRBD2 (5 bases each). The CDR3 spans 15 residues. Germline assignment: CDR1 SQVTM and CDR2 ANQGSEA. Deletions cut 6 bases from V and 0 bases from J, with 18 bases between. CDR3 protein: CSVVPGPYSSYEQYF. The CDR3 nucleotides read TGCAGCGTCGTACCGGGACCCTATAGCTCCTACGAGCAGTACTTC.

V and J are TRBV2 and TRBJ1-2, with D unclear. Trimming stripped 3 bases from V and 1 base from J, with 6 bases between. There are 13 residues in the CDR3. CDR1 is SNHLY and CDR2 is FYNNEI in the germline V gene. Here the CDR3 reads CASSDAGNYGYTF. The CDR3 nucleotides read TGTGCCAGCAGTGACGCGGGTAACTATGGCTACACCTTC.

This rearrangement joins TRBV20-1 to TRBJ2-1, with 8 bases identical to TRBD2. The germline gives CDR1 DFQATT, CDR2 SNEGSKA (reference sequence). The CDR3 totals 13 residues. Unmatched junction bases numbered 10, after V lost 7 bases and J lost 8 bases. DNA of the CDR3: TGCAGTGGAACCGAAGCGGGAGCGGATGAGCAGTTCTTC. It translates to CSGTEAGADEQFF.

This clonotype was seen at least ten times. The chain couples TRBV5-5 to TRBJ2-5; 11 bases line up with TRBD2. The V segment lost 0 bases and the J segment 2 bases; nucleotides outside the gene matches: 9. Germline V lookup: CDR1 SGHKS, CDR2 YYEKEE (reference sequence). The CDR3 length is 18 residues. CDR3 coding DNA: TGTGCCAGCAGCTTGGGAACTAGCGGGGGTTGGGGTCAAGAGACCCAGTACTTC. Protein sequence: CASSLGTSGGWGQETQYF.

As concerns this clonotype: The CDR3 does not end in the conserved phenylalanine or tryptophan, so this is likely a read error. This chain links TRBV20-1 with TRBJ2-5, with unresolved D. The germline gives CDR1 DFQATT, CDR2 SNEGSKA (reference sequence). This CDR3 contains 14 residues. Deletions cut 3 bases from V and 2 bases from J, with 13 bases between. The DNA for the CDR3 is TGCAGTGCTAGCCCCACCTCAAAGCAAGAGACCCAGTACTCC. Residues: CSASPTSKQETQYS.

The gene calls are TRBV7-2 and TRBJ2-2, with 10 bases fitting TRBD1. Germline CDR1 reads SGHTA; CDR2 reads FQGNSA. V shed 2 bases, J shed 4 bases, and the junction held 1 base outside the gene matches. The CDR3 length is 15 residues. CDR3 nucleotide sequence: TGTGCCAGCAGCTTAAGGGACAGGGGCACCGGGGAGCTGTTTTTT. Translating gives CASSLRDRGTGELFF. Filled out from reference TRBV7-2 and TRBJ2-2, the complete variable domain reads GAGVSQSPSNKVTEKGKDVELRCDPISGHTALYWYRQSLGQGLEFLIYFQGNSAPDKSGLPSDRFSAERTGGSVSTLTIQRTQQEDSAVYLCASSLRDRGTGELFFGEGSRLTVL.

In its sample, this clonotype was seen once. A much larger clone lies a single base off, so this may be a read error. The CDR3 DNA follows: TGCGCCAGCAGCCAAGGAGGGTTGACTAGCGAAGAGACCCAGTACTTC. It translates to CASSQGGLTSEETQYF. The chain uses TRBV4-1 and TRBJ2-5; 8 bases line up with TRBD2. Germline V gene sequence: CDR1 MGHRA, CDR2 YSYEKL. CDR3 length: 16 amino acids. J lost 3 bases, V lost 1 base, and 7 bases had no gene match.

V and J are TRBV19 and TRBJ2-7, with TRBD1 matching over 7 bases. The CDR3 runs 15 residues. CDR1 is LNHDA and CDR2 is SQIVND in the germline V gene (reference sequence). V shed 1 base and J 2 bases; nucleotides not matched to a gene: 5. The CDR3 sequence: CASSIGLTGTYEQYF. The CDR3 DNA follows: TGTGCCAGTAGTATAGGTTTGACAGGGACCTACGAGCAGTACTTC.

On this clonotype: A much larger clone sits a single nucleotide away, making a read error possible. CDR3 coding DNA: TGCAGTGCTATCGGTCTAGCGAGTACCCCATCGAGGGAGCAGTACTTC. Its translation is CSAIGLASTPSREQYF. V gene TRBV20-1 combines with J gene TRBJ2-7; maybe TRBD2 (6 bases). Per germline, CDR1 DFQATT and CDR2 SNEGSKA (reference sequence). Trimming cost V 4 bases and J 7 bases, with 26 bases left between them. There are 16 residues in the CDR3.

There are many counts of this clonotype. V usage is TRBV7-9 and J usage is TRBJ2-1; D remains unclear. The CDR3 runs to 12 residues. V was clipped by 1 base and J by 8 bases, with 6 bases between them. Germline V gene sequence: CDR1 SEHNR, CDR2 FQNEAQ (reference sequence). For the CDR3, the DNA is TGTGCCAGCAGCTTAGGGGCTTATGAGCAGTTCTTC. This encodes CASSLGAYEQFF.

The chain couples TRBV10-1 to TRBJ2-7; 9 bases are shared with TRBD1. CDR1 and CDR2 (germline): WNHNN, SYGVQD (reference sequence). The CDR3 sequence is 15 residues long. The V gene end was trimmed by 6 bases and the J gene end by 0 bases; junction bases not matched to a gene: 6. The CDR3 region is CASSPGTGFSYEQYF. CDR3 nucleotides: TGCGCCAGCAGCCCCGGGACAGGGTTCTCCTACGAGCAGTACTTC.

The rearrangement joins TRBV7-2 to TRBJ1-2; D not certain. The V gene lost 5 bases and the J gene lost 3 bases, with 19 bases spanning the gap. The CDR3 consists of 16 residues. Germline CDR1 SGHTA, CDR2 FQGNSA. The CDR3 DNA is TGTGCCAGCAGCCCGGTAAGGGCCGTCGAGGACTATGGCTACACCTTC. Translated, it gives CASSPVRAVEDYGYTF.

J is TRBJ1-2 and V is TRBV20-1; D gene ambiguous. Germline V gene sequence: CDR1 DFQATT, CDR2 SNEGSKA (reference sequence). V shed 5 bases and J shed 5 bases, with 15 bases lying between them. The CDR3 extends over 13 amino acids. The CDR3 DNA sequence: TGCAGTGCTCCCCCGGTGGCGGGTTATGGCTACACCTTC. Residues: CSAPPVAGYGYTF.

This clonotype came up once. V and J are TRBV10-3 and TRBJ2-7; no definite D call. V lost 3 bases and J 6 bases, leaving 12 bases between the germline ends. Germline V gene sequence: CDR1 ENHRY, CDR2 SYGVKD. CDR3 length equals 13 residues. CDR3 in DNA: TGTGCCATCAGTGAATCAGGACCTCTCGAGCAGTACTTC. Its protein is CAISESGPLEQYF.

The genes are TRBV6-5 and TRBJ1-3; D might be TRBD1 (5 bases). With 2 bases removed from V and 4 bases from J, the gap between germline ends came to 9 bases. Looked up from germline, CDR1 is MNHEY and CDR2 is SVGAGI. The CDR3 runs 14 residues. In nucleotides, the CDR3 is TGTGCCAGCAGTTACGTAGGACAAGGAAACACCATATATTTT. Translation gives CASSYVGQGNTIYF.